This T cell receptor beta chain originates from a study of spatial heterogeneity in lung cancer. The time point is: sample taken at primary tumor resection. Samples came from approximately 65 TRACERx patients with untreated early-stage lung cancer. Sequencing covered unsorted whole RNA taken from tumor, nontumor lung or frozen PBMC. Germline V gene sequence: CDR1 SGHRS, CDR2 YFSETQ. This CDR3 is built from 15 residues. V was trimmed by 2 bases and J by 1 base, leaving 10 bases between them. By proportion, this clonotype is medium-sized. Its cognate antigen is unknown. This beta chain is a stray sequence in a library constructed for alpha chains; its clone size is not meaningful. On each TCR cDNA molecule, a unique molecular identifier was present. TCRdb reprocessed the 5' RACE reads with MiXCR, giving one entry per CDR3 protein. The sample lists 5,500 to 9,000 distinct CDR3 sequences, around 14% seen once, with 8.1% in the top ten.

Findings and caveats of the study: Ubiquitous expanded TCR counts tracked ubiquitous nonsynonymous mutations, and regional counts tracked regional ones. Tumor mutation count correlated with how many alpha and beta TCRs expanded intratumorally.

The clonotype originates from a male donor with early-stage non-small cell lung cancer. This chain connects TRBV5-1 to TRBJ1-3; possible D gene TRBD1, 5 bases. The starting material was lung tumor tissue, obtained at surgery. The CDR3 loop reads CASSFGAGSGNTIYF. Written as DNA, the CDR3 is TGCGCCAGCAGCTTCGGGGCGGGTTCTGGAAACACCATATATTTT.